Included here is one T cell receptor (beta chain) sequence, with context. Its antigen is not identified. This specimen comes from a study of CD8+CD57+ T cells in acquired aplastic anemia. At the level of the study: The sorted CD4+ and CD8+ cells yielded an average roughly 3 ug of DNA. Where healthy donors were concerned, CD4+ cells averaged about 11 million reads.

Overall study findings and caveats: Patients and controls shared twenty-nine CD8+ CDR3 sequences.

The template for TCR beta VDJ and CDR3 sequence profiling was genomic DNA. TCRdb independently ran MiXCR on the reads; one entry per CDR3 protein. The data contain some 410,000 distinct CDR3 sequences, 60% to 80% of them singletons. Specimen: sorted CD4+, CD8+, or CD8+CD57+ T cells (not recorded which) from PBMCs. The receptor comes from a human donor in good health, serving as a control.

The CDR3: CASSLGLGAPFPQQYF. The CDR3 DNA follows: TGTGCCAGCAGCTTAGGACTCGGAGCGCCATTTCCCCAGCAGTACTTC. This chain connects TRBV7-9 to TRBJ2-7, with no clear D. V dropped 1 base and J dropped 8 bases, with 21 bases sitting between them. This CDR3 is built from 16 residues. Per the germline V gene, CDR1 is SEHNR and CDR2 is FQNEAQ (reference sequence).